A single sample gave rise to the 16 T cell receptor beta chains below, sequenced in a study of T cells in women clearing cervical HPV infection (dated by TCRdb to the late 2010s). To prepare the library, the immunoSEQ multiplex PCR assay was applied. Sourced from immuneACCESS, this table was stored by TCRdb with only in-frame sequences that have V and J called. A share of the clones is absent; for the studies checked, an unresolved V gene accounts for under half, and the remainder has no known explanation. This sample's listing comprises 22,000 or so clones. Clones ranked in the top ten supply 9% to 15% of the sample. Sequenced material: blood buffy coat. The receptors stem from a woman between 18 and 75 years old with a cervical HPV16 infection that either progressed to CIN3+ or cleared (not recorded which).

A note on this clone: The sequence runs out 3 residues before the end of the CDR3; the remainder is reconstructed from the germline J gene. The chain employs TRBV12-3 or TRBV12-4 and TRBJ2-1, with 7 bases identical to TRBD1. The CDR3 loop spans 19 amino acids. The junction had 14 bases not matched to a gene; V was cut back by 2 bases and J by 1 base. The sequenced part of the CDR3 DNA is TGTGCCAGCAGTTTACTTCTTAGGGTACAGGGGCCTTCCTACAATGAG. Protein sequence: CASSLLLRVQGPSYNE. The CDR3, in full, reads CASSLLLRVQGPSYNEQFF.

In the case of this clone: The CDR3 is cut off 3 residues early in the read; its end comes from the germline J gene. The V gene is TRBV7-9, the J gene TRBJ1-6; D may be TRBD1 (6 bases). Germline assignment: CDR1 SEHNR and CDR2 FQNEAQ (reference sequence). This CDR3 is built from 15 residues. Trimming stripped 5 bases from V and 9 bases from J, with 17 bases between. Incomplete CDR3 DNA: TGTGCCAGCAGCAAAGGCAGGACAGACGGTTCACCC. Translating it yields CASSKGRTDGSP. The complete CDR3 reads CASSKGRTDGSPLHF.

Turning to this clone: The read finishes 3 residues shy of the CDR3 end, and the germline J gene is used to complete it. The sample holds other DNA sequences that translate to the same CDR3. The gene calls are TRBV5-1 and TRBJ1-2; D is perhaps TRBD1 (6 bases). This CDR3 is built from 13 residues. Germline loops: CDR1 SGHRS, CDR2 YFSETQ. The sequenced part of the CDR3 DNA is TGCGCCAGCAGCTTGGACAGGGAGGTCGGC. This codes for CASSLDREVG. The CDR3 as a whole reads CASSLDREVGYTF.

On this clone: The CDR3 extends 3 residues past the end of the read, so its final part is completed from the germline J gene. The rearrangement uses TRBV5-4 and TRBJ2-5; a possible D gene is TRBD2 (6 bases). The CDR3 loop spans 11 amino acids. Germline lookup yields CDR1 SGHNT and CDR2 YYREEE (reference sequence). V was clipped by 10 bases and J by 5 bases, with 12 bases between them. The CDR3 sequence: CAGGVSETQYF. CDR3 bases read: TGTGCCGGCGGGGTAAGCGAGACC.

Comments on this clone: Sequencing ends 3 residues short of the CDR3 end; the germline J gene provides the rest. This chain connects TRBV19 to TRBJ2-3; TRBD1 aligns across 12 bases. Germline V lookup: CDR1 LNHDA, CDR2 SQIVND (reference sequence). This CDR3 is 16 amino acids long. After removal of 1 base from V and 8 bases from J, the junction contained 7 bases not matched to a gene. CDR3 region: CASSIAGTGGRITQYF. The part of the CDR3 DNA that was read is TGTGCCAGTAGTATAGCCGGGACAGGGGGCCGAATTACG.

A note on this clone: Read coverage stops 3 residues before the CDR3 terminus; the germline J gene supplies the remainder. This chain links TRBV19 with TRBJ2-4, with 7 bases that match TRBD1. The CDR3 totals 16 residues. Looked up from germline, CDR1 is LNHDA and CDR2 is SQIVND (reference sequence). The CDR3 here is CASSIDHRGKQDGQYF. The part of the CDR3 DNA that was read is TGTGCCAGTAGTATAGACCACAGGGGAAAGCAAGATGGT.

The CDR3 reads CASSFSGGRATEAFF. Incomplete CDR3 DNA: TGCGCCAGCAGCTTCTCAGGGGGCCGGGCCACTGAA. The chain has TRBV5-1 and TRBJ1-1; 8 bases map to TRBD1. The read ends 3 residues early relative to the CDR3; the germline J gene fills the gap. The CDR3 consists of 15 residues. Trimming at V came to 2 bases and at J to 4 bases, leaving 7 bases not matched to a gene. The V gene's germline CDR1 is SGHRS and CDR2 YFSETQ.

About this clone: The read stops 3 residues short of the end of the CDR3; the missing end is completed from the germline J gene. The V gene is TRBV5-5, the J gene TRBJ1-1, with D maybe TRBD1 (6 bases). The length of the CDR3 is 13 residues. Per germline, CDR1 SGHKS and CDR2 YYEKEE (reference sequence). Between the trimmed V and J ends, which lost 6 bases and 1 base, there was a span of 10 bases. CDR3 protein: CASIPQGNTEAFF. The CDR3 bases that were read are TGTGCCAGCATTCCACAGGGGAACACTGAA.

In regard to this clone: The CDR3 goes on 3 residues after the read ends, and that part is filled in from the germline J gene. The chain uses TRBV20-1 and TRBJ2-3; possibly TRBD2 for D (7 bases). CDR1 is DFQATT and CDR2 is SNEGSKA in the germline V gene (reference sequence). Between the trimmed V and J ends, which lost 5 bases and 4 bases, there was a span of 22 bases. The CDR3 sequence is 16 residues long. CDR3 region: CSAHPLGGGLSDTQYF. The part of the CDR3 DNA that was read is TGCAGTGCTCACCCTTTGGGGGGGGGCCTTTCAGATACG.

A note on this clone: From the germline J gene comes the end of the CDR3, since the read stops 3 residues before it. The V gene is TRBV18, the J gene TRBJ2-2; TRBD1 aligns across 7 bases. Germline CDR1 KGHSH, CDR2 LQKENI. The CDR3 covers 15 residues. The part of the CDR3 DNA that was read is TGTGCCAGCTCACCGGGACAGCAGAATAATGAAAAG. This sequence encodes CASSPGQQNNEK. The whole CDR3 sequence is CASSPGQQNNEKLFF.

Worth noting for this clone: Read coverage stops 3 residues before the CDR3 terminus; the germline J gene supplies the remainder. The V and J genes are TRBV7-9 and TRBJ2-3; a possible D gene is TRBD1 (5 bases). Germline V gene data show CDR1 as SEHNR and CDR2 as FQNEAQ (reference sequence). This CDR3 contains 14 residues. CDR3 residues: CASTLDSSQETQYF. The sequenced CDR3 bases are TGTGCCAGCACCCTCGACAGTTCCCAAGAGACG.

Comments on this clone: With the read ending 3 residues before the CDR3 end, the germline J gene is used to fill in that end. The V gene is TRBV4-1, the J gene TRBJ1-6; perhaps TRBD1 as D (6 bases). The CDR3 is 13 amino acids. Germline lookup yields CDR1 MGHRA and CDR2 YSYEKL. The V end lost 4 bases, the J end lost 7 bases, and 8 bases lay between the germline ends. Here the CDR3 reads CASSRTENSPLHF. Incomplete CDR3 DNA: TGCGCCAGCAGCCGGACAGAGAATTCACCC.

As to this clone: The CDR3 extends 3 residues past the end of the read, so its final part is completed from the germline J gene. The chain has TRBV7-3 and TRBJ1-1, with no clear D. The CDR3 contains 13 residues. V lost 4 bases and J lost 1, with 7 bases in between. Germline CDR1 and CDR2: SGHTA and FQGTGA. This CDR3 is CASSSEGNTEAFF. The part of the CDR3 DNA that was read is TGTGCCAGCAGCTCCGAAGGGAACACTGAA.

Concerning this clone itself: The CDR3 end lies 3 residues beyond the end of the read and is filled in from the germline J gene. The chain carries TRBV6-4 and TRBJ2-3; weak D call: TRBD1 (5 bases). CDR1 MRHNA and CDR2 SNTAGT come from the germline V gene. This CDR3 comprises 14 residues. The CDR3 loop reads CASRGVFGRQPQYF. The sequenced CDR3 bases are TGTGCCAGCAGAGGGGTGTTTGGCCGTCAGCCG.

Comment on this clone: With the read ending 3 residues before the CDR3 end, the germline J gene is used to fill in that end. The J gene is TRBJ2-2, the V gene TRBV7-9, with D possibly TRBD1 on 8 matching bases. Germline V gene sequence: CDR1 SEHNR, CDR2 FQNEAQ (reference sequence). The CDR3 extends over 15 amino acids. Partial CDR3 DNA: TGTGCCAGCAGCGACCGACAGGGGACTAATGAAAAG. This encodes CASSDRQGTNEK. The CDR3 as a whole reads CASSDRQGTNEKLFF.

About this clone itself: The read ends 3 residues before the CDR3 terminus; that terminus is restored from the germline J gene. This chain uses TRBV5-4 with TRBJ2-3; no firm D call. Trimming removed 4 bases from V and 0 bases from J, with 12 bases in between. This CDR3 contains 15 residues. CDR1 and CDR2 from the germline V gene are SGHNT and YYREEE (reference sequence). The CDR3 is CASSAQISSTDTQYF. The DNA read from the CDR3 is TGTGCCAGCAGCGCCCAGATATCTAGCACAGATACG.